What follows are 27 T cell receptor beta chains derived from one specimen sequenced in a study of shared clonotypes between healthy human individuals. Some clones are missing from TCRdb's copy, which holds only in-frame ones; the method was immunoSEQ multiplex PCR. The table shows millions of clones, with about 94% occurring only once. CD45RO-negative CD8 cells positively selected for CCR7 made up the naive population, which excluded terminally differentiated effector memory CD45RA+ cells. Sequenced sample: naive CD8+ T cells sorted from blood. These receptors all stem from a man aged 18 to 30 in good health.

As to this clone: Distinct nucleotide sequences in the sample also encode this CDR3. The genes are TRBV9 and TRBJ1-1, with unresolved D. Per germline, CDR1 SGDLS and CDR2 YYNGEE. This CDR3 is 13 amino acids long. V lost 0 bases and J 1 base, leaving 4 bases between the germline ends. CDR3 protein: CASSVDRNTEAFF. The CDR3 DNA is TGTGCCAGCAGCGTAGACAGGAACACTGAAGCTTTCTTT.

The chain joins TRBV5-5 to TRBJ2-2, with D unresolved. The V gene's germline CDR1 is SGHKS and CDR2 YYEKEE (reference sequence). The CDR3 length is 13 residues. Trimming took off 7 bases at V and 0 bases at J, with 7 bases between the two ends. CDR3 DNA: TGTGCCAGCCACCAGACGAACACCGGGGAGCTGTTTTTT. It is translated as CASHQTNTGELFF.

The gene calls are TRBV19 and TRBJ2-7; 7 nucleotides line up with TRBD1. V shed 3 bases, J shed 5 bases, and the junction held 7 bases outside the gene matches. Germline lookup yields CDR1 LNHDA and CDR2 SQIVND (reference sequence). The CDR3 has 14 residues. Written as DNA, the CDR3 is TGTGCCAGTAGTATCATAGGGGGCTGGGACGAGCAGTACTTC. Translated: CASSIIGGWDEQYF.

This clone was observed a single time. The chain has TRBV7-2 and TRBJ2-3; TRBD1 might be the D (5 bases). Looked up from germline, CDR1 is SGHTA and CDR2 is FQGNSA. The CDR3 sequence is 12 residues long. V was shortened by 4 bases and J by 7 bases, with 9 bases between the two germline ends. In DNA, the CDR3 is TGTGCCAGCAGCTGGAACAGGAATACGCAGTATTTT. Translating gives CASSWNRNTQYF.

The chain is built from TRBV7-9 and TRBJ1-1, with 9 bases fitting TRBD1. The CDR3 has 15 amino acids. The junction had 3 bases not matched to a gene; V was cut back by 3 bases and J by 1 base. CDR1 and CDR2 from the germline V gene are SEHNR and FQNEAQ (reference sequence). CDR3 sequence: CASSLTGGSNTEAFF. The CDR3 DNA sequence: TGTGCCAGCAGCTTGACAGGGGGATCGAACACTGAAGCTTTCTTT.

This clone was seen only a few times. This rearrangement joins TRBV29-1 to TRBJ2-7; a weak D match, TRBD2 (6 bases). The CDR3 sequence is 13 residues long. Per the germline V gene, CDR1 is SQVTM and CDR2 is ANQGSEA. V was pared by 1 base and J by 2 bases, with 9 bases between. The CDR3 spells CSVEAGGAYEQYF. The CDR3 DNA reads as TGCAGCGTTGAAGCGGGCGGGGCCTACGAGCAGTACTTC.

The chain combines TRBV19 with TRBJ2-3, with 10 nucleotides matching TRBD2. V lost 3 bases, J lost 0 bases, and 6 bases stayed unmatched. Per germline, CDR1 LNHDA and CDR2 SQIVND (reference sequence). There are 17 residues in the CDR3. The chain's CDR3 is CASSMVAGGHSTDTQYF. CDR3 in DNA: TGTGCCAGTAGTATGGTAGCGGGGGGCCATAGCACAGATACGCAGTATTTT.

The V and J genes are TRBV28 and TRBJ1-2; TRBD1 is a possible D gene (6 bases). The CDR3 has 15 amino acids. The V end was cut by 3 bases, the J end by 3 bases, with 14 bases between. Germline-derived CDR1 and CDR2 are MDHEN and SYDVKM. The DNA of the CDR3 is TGTGCCAGCAGTTTTTATCCGGACAGTGACTATGGCTACACCTTC. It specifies CASSFYPDSDYGYTF.

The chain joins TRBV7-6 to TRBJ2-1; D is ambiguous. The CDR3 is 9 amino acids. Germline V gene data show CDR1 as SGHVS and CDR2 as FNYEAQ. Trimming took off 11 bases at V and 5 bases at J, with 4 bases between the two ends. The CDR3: CAVDNEQFF. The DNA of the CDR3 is TGTGCCGTGGACAATGAGCAGTTCTTC. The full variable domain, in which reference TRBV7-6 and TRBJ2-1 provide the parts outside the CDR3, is GAGVSQSPRYKVTKRGQDVALRCDPISGHVSLYWYRQALGQGPEFLTYFNYEAQQDKSGLPNDRFSAERPEGSISTLTIQRTEQRDSAMYRCAVDNEQFFGPGTRLTVL.

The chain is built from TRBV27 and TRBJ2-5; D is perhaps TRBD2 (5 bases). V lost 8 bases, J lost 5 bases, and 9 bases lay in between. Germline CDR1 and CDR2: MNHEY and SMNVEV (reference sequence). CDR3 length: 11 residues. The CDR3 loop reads CASQRGETQYF. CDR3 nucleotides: TGTGCCAGCCAACGCGGGGAGACCCAGTACTTC.

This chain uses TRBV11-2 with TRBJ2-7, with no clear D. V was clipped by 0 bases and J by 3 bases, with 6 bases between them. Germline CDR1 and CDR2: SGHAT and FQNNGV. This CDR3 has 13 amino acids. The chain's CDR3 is CASSLEGNYEQYF. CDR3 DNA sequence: TGTGCCAGCAGCTTAGAGGGAAACTACGAGCAGTACTTC. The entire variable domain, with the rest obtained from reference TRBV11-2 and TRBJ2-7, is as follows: EAGVAQSPRYKIIEKRQSVAFWCNPISGHATLYWYQQILGQGPKLLIQFQNNGVVDDSQLPKDRFSAERLKGVDSTLKIQPAKLEDSAVYLCASSLEGNYEQYFGPGTRLTVT.

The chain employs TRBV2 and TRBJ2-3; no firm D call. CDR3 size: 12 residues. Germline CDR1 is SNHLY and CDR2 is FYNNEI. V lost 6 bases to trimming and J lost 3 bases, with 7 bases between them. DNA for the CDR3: TGTGCCAGCAGCCCTTTTACAGATACGCAGTATTTT. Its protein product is CASSPFTDTQYF.

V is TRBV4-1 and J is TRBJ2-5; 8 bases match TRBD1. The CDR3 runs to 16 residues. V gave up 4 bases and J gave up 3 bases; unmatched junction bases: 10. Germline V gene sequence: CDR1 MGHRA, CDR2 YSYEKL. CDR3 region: CASSPPDRGGKETQYF. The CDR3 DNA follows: TGCGCCAGCAGCCCCCCCGACAGGGGAGGAAAAGAGACCCAGTACTTC.

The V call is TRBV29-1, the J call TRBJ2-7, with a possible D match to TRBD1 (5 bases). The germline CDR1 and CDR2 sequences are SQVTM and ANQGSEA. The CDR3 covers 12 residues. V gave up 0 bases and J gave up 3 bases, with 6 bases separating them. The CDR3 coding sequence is TGCAGCGTTGAAGAAGGGGACTACGAGCAGTACTTC. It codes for CSVEEGDYEQYF.

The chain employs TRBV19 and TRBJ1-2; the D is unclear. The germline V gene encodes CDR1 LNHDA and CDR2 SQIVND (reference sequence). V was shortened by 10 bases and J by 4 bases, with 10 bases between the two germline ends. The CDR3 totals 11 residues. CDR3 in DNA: TGTGCCACTTGGGGAGGCTATGGCTACACCTTC. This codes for CATWGGYGYTF.

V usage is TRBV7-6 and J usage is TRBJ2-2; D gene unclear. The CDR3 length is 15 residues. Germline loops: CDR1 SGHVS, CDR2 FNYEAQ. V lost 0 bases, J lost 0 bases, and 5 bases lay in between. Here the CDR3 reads CASSLAGTNTGELFF. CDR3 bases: TGTGCCAGCAGCTTAGCAGGGACGAACACCGGGGAGCTGTTTTTT.

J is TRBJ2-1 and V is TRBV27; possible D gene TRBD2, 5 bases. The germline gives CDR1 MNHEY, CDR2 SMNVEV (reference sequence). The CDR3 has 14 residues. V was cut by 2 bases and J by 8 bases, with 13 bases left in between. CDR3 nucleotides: TGTGCCAGCAGTTTAGGGAGAACAATGGATGAGCAGTTCTTC. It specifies CASSLGRTMDEQFF.

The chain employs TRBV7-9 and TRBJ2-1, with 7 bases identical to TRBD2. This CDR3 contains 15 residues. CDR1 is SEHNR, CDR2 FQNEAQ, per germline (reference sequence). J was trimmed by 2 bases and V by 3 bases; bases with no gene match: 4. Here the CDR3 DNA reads TGTGCCAGCAGCTTTCCCAGCGGGGCCTACAATGAGCAGTTCTTC. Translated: CASSFPSGAYNEQFF.

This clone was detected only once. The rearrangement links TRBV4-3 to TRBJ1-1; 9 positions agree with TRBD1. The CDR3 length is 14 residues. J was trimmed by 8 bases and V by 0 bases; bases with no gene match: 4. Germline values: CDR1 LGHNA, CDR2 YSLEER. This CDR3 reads CASSQDSGTGEAFF. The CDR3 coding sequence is TGCGCCAGCAGCCAAGATTCTGGGACAGGGGAAGCTTTCTTT.

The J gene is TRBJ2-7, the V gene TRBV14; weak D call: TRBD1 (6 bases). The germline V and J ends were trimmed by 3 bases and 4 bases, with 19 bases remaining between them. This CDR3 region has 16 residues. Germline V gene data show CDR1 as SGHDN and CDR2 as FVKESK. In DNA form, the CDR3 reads TGTGCCAGCAGCCATAGGGGGTCCTTAGACTTTTACGAGCAGTACTTC. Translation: CASSHRGSLDFYEQYF.

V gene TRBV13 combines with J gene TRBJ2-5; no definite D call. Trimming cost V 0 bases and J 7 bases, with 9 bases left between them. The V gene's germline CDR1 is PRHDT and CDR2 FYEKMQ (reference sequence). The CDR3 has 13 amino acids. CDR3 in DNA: TGTGCCAGCAGCTTAGGATTGGTGGGGACCCAGTACTTC. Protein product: CASSLGLVGTQYF.

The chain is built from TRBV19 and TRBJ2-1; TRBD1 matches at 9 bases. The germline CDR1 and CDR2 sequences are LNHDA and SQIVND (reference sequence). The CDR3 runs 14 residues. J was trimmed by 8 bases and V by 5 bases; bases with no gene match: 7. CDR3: CASSEWDRADEQFF. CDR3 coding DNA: TGTGCCAGTAGTGAGTGGGACAGGGCGGATGAGCAGTTCTTC. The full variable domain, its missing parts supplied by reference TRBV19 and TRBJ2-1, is DGGITQSPKYLFRKEGQNVTLSCEQNLNHDAMYWYRQDPGQGLRLIYYSQIVNDFQKGDIAEGYSVSREKKESFPLTVTSAQKNPTAFYLCASSEWDRADEQFFGPGTRLTVL.

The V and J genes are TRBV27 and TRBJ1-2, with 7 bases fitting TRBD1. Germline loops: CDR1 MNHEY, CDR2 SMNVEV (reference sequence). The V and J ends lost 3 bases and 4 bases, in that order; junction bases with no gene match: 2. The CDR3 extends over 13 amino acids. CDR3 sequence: CASSLEGAYGYTF. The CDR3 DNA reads TGTGCCAGCAGTTTGGAGGGGGCCTATGGCTACACCTTC.

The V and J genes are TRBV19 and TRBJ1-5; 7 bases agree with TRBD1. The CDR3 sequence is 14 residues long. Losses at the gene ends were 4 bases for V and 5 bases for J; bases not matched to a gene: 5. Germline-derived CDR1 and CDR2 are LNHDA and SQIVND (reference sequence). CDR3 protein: CASSTGTAYQPQHF. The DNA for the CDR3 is TGTGCCAGTAGTACCGGGACAGCTTATCAGCCCCAGCATTTT.

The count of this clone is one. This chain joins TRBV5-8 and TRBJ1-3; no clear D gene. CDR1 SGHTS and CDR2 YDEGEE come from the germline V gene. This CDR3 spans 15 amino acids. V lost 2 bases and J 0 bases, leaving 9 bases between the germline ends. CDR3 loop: CASSFSISSGNTIYF. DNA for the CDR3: TGTGCCAGCAGCTTCTCCATCAGCTCTGGAAACACCATATATTTT.

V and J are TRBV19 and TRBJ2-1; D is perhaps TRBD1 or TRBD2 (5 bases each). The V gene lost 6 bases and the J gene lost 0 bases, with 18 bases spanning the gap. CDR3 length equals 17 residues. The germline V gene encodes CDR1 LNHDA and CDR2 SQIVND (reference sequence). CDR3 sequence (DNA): TGTGCCAGTAGCTGGTCGGGACCGACGAGCTCCTACAATGAGCAGTTCTTC. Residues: CASSWSGPTSSYNEQFF.

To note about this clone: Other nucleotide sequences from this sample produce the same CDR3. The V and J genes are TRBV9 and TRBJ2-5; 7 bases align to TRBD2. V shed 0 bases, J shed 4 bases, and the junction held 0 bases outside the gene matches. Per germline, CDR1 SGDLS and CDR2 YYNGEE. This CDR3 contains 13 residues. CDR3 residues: CASSVVAGETQYF. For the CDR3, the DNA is TGTGCCAGCAGCGTAGTAGCGGGAGAGACCCAGTACTTC.